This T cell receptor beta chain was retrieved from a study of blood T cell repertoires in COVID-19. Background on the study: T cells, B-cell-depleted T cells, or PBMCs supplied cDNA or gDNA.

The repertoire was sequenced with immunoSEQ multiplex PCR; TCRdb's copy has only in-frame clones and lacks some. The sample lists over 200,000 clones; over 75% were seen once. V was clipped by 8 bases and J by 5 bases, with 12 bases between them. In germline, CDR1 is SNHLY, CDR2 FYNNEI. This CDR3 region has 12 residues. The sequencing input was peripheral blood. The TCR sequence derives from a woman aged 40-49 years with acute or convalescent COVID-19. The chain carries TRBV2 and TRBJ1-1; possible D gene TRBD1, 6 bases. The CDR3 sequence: CASEGGGTEAFF. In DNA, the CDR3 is TGTGCCAGCGAAGGGGGGGGAACTGAAGCTTTCTTT.